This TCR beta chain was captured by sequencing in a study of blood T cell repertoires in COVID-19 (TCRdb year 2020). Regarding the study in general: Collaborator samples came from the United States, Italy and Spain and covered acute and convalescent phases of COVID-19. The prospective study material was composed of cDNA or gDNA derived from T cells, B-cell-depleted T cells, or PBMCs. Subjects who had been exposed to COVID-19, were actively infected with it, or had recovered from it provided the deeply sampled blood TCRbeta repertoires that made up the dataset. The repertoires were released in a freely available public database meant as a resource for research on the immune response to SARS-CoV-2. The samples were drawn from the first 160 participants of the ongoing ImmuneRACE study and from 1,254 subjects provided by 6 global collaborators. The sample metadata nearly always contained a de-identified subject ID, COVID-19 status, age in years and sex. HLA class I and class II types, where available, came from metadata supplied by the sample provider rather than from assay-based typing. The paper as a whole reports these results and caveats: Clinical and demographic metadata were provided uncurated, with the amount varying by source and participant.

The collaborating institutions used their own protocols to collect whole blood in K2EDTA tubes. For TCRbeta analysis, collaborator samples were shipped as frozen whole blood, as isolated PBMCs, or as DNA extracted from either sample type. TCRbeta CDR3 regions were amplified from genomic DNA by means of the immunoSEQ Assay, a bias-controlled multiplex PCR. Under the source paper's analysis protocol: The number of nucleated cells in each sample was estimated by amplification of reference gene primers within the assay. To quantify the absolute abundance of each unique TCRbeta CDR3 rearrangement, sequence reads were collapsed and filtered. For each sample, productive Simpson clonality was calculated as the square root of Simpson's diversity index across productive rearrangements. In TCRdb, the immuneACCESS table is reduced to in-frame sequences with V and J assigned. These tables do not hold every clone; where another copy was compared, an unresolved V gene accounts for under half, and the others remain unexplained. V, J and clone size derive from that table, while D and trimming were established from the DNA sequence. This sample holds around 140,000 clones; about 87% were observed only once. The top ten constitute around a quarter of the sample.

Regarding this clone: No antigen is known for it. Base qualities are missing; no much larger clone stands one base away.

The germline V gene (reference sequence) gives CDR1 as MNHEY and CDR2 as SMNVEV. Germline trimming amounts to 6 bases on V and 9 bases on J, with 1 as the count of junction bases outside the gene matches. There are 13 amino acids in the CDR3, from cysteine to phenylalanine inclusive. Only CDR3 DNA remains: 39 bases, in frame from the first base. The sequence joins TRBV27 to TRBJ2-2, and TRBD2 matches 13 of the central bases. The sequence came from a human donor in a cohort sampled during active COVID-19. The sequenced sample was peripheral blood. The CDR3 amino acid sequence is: CASRLAGGRELFF. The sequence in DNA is TGTGCCAGCAGACTAGCGGGGGGGCGGGAGCTGTTTTTT.